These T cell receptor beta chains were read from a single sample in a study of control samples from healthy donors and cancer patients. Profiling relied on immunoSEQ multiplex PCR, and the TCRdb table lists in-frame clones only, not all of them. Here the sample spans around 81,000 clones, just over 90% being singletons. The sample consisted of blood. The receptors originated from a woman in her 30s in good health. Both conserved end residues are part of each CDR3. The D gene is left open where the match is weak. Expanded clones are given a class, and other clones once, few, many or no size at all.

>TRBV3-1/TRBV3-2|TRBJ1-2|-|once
CASSQDAGRRGGYTF
TGTGCCAGCAGCCAAGATGCGGGACGGAGGGGTGGCTACACCTTC
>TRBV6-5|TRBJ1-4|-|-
CASRYTSNEKLFF
TGTGCCAGCCGGTACACCTCTAATGAAAAACTGTTTTTT
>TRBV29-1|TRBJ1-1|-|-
CSVVDRRTEAFF
TGCAGCGTTGTGGACCGAAGGACTGAAGCTTTCTTT
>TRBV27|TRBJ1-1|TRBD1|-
CASSLGTGNTEAFF
TGTGCCAGCAGTTTAGGGACAGGGAACACTGAAGCTTTCTTT
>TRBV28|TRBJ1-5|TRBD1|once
CASSNLFGQGDQPQHF
TGTGCCAGCAGTAACCTTTTCGGACAGGGAGATCAGCCCCAGCATTTT
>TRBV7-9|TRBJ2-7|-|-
CASSLGQARGQYF
TGTGCCAGCAGCTTAGGACAGGCAAGGGGGCAGTACTTC
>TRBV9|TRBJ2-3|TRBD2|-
CASSTTSGSPDTQYF
TGTGCCAGCAGCACAACTAGCGGGAGCCCAGATACGCAGTATTTT
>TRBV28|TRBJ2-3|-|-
CASIGGGPDTQYF
TGTGCCAGCATAGGGGGGGGTCCAGATACGCAGTATTTT
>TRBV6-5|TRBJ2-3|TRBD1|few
CASSYFRDSSTDTQYF
TGTGCCAGCAGTTACTTCCGGGACAGCAGCACAGATACGCAGTATTTT
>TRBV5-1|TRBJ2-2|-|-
CASKKRVDDNTGELFF
TGCGCCAGCAAAAAAAGGGTCGACGACAACACCGGGGAGCTGTTTTTT
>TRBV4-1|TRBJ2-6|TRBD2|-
CASSPRDYLASGANVLTF
TGCGCCAGCAGCCCCAGGGACTACTTGGCGAGCGGGGCCAACGTCCTGACTTTC
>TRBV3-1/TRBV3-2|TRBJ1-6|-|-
CASSHRQSSYNSPLHF
TGTGCCAGCAGCCACCGACAGAGCTCCTATAATTCACCCCTCCACTTT
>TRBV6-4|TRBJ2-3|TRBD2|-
CASSRTSGGTDTQYF
TGTGCCAGCAGTCGGACTAGCGGGGGAACAGATACGCAGTATTTT
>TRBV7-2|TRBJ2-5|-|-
CASSLYGEKQETQYF
TGTGCCAGCAGCTTATACGGCGAAAAACAAGAGACCCAGTACTTC
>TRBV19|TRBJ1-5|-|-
CASSGDGHGQPQHF
TGTGCCAGTAGTGGAGACGGCCATGGGCAGCCCCAGCATTTT